The 24 T cell receptor beta chains below were found in one sample sequenced in a study of T cell repertoires in cytomegalovirus infection. From the reads, TCRdb called clonotypes with MiXCR, one entry per CDR3 protein. The sample records approximately 500,000 distinct CDR3 sequences, 16% being singletons. Specimen: CD8+ T cells from PBMCs. These receptors originate from a human donor in good health (CMV status not recorded). Some clones in this sample may be carry-over from other donors' samples.

This clonotype was detected a few times. CDR3 region: CSAGGDRGRLGGYNEQFF. As DNA, the CDR3 is TGCAGCGCTGGAGGTGACAGGGGAAGACTTGGGGGCTACAATGAGCAGTTCTTC. This sequence joins TRBV29-1 and TRBJ2-1; 8 bases align to TRBD1. The CDR3 length is 18 residues. Trimming cost V 7 bases and J 3 bases; bases outside gene matches: 20. Germline CDR1 reads SQVTM; CDR2 reads ANQGSEA.

This chain links TRBV28 with TRBJ2-1; weak D call: TRBD2 (6 bases). Deletions cut 4 bases from V and 4 bases from J, with 20 bases between. The CDR3 totals 17 residues. Germline CDR1 is MDHEN and CDR2 is SYDVKM. Here the CDR3 reads CASSSSSTSLRYNEQFF. CDR3 DNA: TGTGCCAGCAGTTCGAGCTCGACTAGTTTACGGTACAATGAGCAGTTCTTC.

The gene calls are TRBV27 and TRBJ2-7, with a tentative D call TRBD2 (6 bases). The V gene lost 0 bases and the J gene lost 6 bases, with 15 bases spanning the gap. This CDR3 region has 15 residues. Germline V gene data show CDR1 as MNHEY and CDR2 as SMNVEV (reference sequence). The CDR3 DNA reads as TGTGCCAGCAGTTTATCAGTGGAGGGCCTACGCGAGCAGTACTTC. It translates to CASSLSVEGLREQYF.

CDR3 nucleotides: TGCAGTGCGAGACAGGGTGTGGACTACGAGCAGTACTTC. Amino acids: CSARQGVDYEQYF. The rearrangement joins TRBV20-1 to TRBJ2-7; the match to TRBD1 covers 7 bases. Germline lookup yields CDR1 DFQATT and CDR2 SNEGSKA (reference sequence). The ends lost 6 bases at V and 3 bases at J; junction bases unmatched: 8. The CDR3 sequence is 13 residues long.

This clonotype has more than one count but fewer than ten. The chain links TRBV20-1 to TRBJ1-5, with D unresolved. CDR3 size: 14 residues. Germline CDR1 is DFQATT and CDR2 is SNEGSKA (reference sequence). V lost 0 bases, J lost 7 bases, and 13 bases lay in between. The CDR3 sequence: CSARDRMGGQPQHF. The DNA of the CDR3 is TGCAGTGCTAGAGATAGGATGGGCGGACAGCCCCAGCATTTT.

This clonotype was seen at least ten times. This chain joins TRBV6-5 and TRBJ2-7; maybe TRBD1 (6 bases). The CDR3 loop spans 13 amino acids. Germline CDR1 MNHEY, CDR2 SVGAGI. V lost 2 bases to trimming and J lost 7 bases, with 12 bases between them. CDR3 amino acids: CASSYAQGWEQYF. DNA for the CDR3: TGTGCCAGCAGTTACGCACAGGGTTGGGAGCAGTACTTC.

V usage is TRBV12-3 or TRBV12-4 and J usage is TRBJ2-1; D perhaps matches TRBD1 (5 bases). The CDR3 extends over 17 amino acids. V lost 5 bases and J lost 4, with 21 bases in between. The CDR3 bases are TGTGCCAGCAGTCCTTCAAATGGCAGGGAAGAGTACAATGAGCAGTTCTTC. This encodes CASSPSNGREEYNEQFF.

This clonotype occurred many times. The genes are TRBV7-9 and TRBJ2-3, with a possible D match to TRBD1 (5 bases). The CDR3 is 15 amino acids. CDR1 is SEHNR, CDR2 FQNEAQ, per germline (reference sequence). Trimming shortened V by 1 base and J by 4 bases, and 12 bases separated the two germline ends. The CDR3 spells CASSLGGPRADTQYF. The CDR3 region has the DNA TGTGCCAGCAGCTTAGGGGGCCCCAGGGCAGATACGCAGTATTTT.

The chain joins TRBV11-2 to TRBJ2-3, with TRBD2 identical over 8 bases. The CDR3 totals 19 residues. Germline V gene data show CDR1 as SGHAT and CDR2 as FQNNGV. Losses at the gene ends were 0 bases for V and 2 bases for J; bases not matched to a gene: 13. This chain's CDR3 is CASSLEALLVAGTTDTQYF. CDR3 sequence (DNA): TGTGCCAGCAGCTTAGAGGCCCTTTTGGTAGCGGGGACCACAGATACGCAGTATTTT.

The chain couples TRBV27 to TRBJ1-5, with D perhaps matching TRBD1 (6 bases). Germline CDR1 and CDR2: MNHEY and SMNVEV (reference sequence). The V and J ends lost 2 bases and 6 bases respectively, with 8 bases between them. This CDR3 is built from 13 residues. The CDR3 DNA is TGTGCCAGCAGTTTAGTAGGGGGTCAGCCCCAGCATTTT. It specifies CASSLVGGQPQHF.

This chain uses TRBV28 with TRBJ2-7; D gene uncertain. Between the trimmed V and J ends, which lost 6 bases and 2 bases, there was a span of 26 bases. From germline, CDR1 is MDHEN and CDR2 SYDVKM. The CDR3 consists of 18 residues. The CDR3 bases are TGTGCCAGCAGCCTTATCCCTTTATCGGGTAGTATTGCCTACGAGCAGTACTTC. This sequence encodes CASSLIPLSGSIAYEQYF. The full variable domain, completed using reference TRBV28 and TRBJ2-7, is DVKVTQSSRYLVKRTGEKVFLECVQDMDHENMFWYRQDPGLGLRLIYFSYDVKMKEKGDIPEGYSVSREKKERFSLILESASTNQTSMYLCASSLIPLSGSIAYEQYFGPGTRLTVT.

As regards this clonotype: Given the absence of the conserved phenylalanine or tryptophan at the CDR3 end, a read error is likely. The rearrangement uses TRBV14 and TRBJ2-7; D might be TRBD1 (7 bases). The germline V and J ends were trimmed by 3 bases and 5 bases, with 20 bases remaining between them. The CDR3 is 16 amino acids. CDR1 and CDR2 (germline): SGHDN, FVKESK. The CDR3 spells CASSQGVKTGRNEQYS. In DNA, the CDR3 is TGTGCCAGCAGCCAGGGGGTCAAGACAGGGAGGAACGAGCAGTACTCC.

This clonotype was observed a handful of times. The chain couples TRBV7-9 to TRBJ2-7; no definite D call. Trimming left V 2 bases short and J 5 bases short, with 16 bases between. This CDR3 has 15 residues. CDR1 is SEHNR, CDR2 FQNEAQ, per germline (reference sequence). The chain's CDR3 is CASSLLGGSYDEQYF. The CDR3 nucleotides are TGTGCCAGCAGCTTATTGGGCGGATCCTACGACGAGCAGTACTTC. Full variable domain (missing parts from reference TRBV7-9 and TRBJ2-7): DTGVSQNPRHKITKRGQNVTFRCDPISEHNRLYWYRQTLGQGPEFLTYFQNEAQLEKSRLLSDRFSAERPKGSFSTLEIQRTEQGDSAMYLCASSLLGGSYDEQYFGPGTRLTVT.

This clonotype was detected many times. CDR3 in DNA: TGTGCCAGCAGCTCCCCCGGGGTAAACTACGAGCAGTACTTC. This codes for CASSSPGVNYEQYF. The V call is TRBV7-2, the J call TRBJ2-7; maybe TRBD2 (5 bases). Germline V gene sequence: CDR1 SGHTA, CDR2 FQGNSA. V shed 4 bases and J shed 3 bases, with 13 bases lying between them. This CDR3 contains 14 residues.

With regard to this clonotype: One end of the junction is discordant with germline, which a read error may explain. This chain links TRBV29-1 with TRBJ2-3; the D gene is possibly TRBD2 (6 bases). Germline lookup yields CDR1 SQVTM and CDR2 ANQGSEA. The CDR3 covers 14 residues. DNA for the CDR3: TGCAGCGCCACCGGGACTCGTAGCACAGATACGCAGAATTTT. This translates into CSATGTRSTDTQNF.

This clonotype has just a few counts. The chain couples TRBV4-1 to TRBJ2-1; D possibly uses TRBD1 or TRBD2 (5 bases each). The germline gives CDR1 MGHRA, CDR2 YSYEKL. This CDR3 is built from 14 residues. The germline V and J ends were trimmed by 3 bases and 4 bases, with 10 bases remaining between them. For the CDR3, the DNA is TGCGCCAGCAGCCAGCCTGGGGGTTACAATGAGCAGTTCTTC. It codes for CASSQPGGYNEQFF.

This clonotype was seen ten or more times. The V gene is TRBV7-9, the J gene TRBJ2-1, with D perhaps TRBD1 (5 bases). Germline lookup yields CDR1 SEHNR and CDR2 FQNEAQ (reference sequence). The V gene lost 5 bases and the J gene lost 2 bases, with 16 bases spanning the gap. The CDR3 is made up of 16 amino acids. CDR3 nucleotide sequence: TGTGCCAGCAGCCAAGACACAGGTCTACCCTACAATGAGCAGTTCTTC. Its protein product is CASSQDTGLPYNEQFF.

This clonotype was seen more than once but under ten times. V usage is TRBV27 and J usage is TRBJ1-2; 7 bases match TRBD1. Germline V gives CDR1 MNHEY, CDR2 SMNVEV (reference sequence). The CDR3 consists of 15 residues. V was pared by 2 bases and J by 4 bases, with 7 bases of the junction left unmatched. CDR3 sequence: CASSLAGQNPYGYTF. The CDR3 DNA follows: TGTGCCAGCAGTTTAGCGGGACAGAATCCCTATGGCTACACCTTC.

This clonotype was counted only a few times. The chain links TRBV5-6 to TRBJ2-7; no reliable D call. Trimming cost V 1 base and J 5 bases, with 13 bases left between them. CDR3 length: 14 residues. Germline V gene sequence: CDR1 SGHDT, CDR2 YYEEEE. The CDR3 loop is CASSLSWGTHEQYF. CDR3 DNA: TGTGCCAGCAGCTTGAGTTGGGGTACCCACGAGCAGTACTTC.

The genes are TRBV5-4 and TRBJ2-3, with 7 bases lining up with TRBD2. CDR1 is SGHNT and CDR2 is YYREEE in the germline V gene (reference sequence). The junction had 6 bases not matched to a gene; V was cut back by 0 bases and J by 2 bases. This CDR3 spans 16 amino acids. The CDR3 nucleotides read TGTGCCAGCAGCTTGGAGTGGGGGGGTGTCACAGATACGCAGTATTTT. This gives the protein CASSLEWGGVTDTQYF.

This clonotype has ten or more counts. The chain couples TRBV7-6 to TRBJ2-2; D is perhaps TRBD2 (7 bases). There are 18 residues in the CDR3. V dropped 6 bases and J dropped 5 bases, with 25 bases sitting between them. Germline CDR1 and CDR2: SGHVS and FNYEAQ. The CDR3 DNA reads as TGTGCCAGCAGACAAACTTCTGGGGGGGCACCTTTGACCGGGGAGCTGTTTTTT. This codes for CASRQTSGGAPLTGELFF.

There are many counts of this clonotype. This chain joins TRBV12-5 and TRBJ1-2, with 7 nucleotides matching TRBD1. V trimming: 6 bases; J trimming: 8 bases; junction bases outside the gene matches: 6. This CDR3 contains 12 residues. Germline loops: CDR1 LGHNT, CDR2 FRNRAP. The CDR3 loop is CASGPTGHGYTF. CDR3 in DNA: TGTGCTAGTGGGCCGACAGGGCACGGCTACACCTTC.

A note on this clonotype: A clone one base away is much larger, so this may be a read error. The rearrangement links TRBV10-3 to TRBJ1-2; 7 nucleotides line up with TRBD1. Germline V gene lookup returns CDR1 ENHRY and CDR2 SYGVKD. V lost 0 bases and J lost 4; bases outside the gene matches: 17. There are 19 residues in the CDR3. The CDR3 bases are TGTGCCATCAGTGAGTCGACAGGGCTTTCAGGCCCGGCGAGCTATGGCTACACCTTC. Encoded protein: CAISESTGLSGPASYGYTF.

This clonotype was counted ten times or more. The chain joins TRBV6-1 to TRBJ1-1; 9 nucleotides line up with TRBD1. The V and J ends lost 2 bases and 4 bases, in that order; junction bases with no gene match: 5. Germline values: CDR1 MNHNS, CDR2 SASEGT. This CDR3 has 15 amino acids. CDR3 loop: CASSETGTGSTEAFF. CDR3 bases: TGTGCCAGCAGTGAAACCGGGACAGGGTCCACTGAAGCTTTCTTT.